What follows is one T cell receptor (beta chain) and its context. Its antigen is still unknown. This sample is part of a study of CXCR3-negative and CXCR3-positive naive CD8 T cells. The wider study: The libraries together contributed some 150 million TRB reads, each supplying about 1.5 +/- 0.3 million. Broader study findings: Hydrophobicity of TRB CDR3s was greater in CXCR3-positive naive cells than in CXCR3-negative naive cells. Partial loss of CXCR3 expression followed cryopreservation; most assays used fresh PBMCs.

In preparing the TRB cDNA libraries, 5' RACE with UMI labels was used. From the 5' RACE reads, TCRdb lists one entry per CDR3 protein and no DNA. This table holds roughly 99,000 distinct CDR3 sequences. The germline V gene encodes CDR1 MNHNY and CDR2 SVGAGI (reference sequence). CDR3 size: 14 residues. The V call is TRBV6-6, the J call TRBJ2-7; TCRdb calls TRBD1, which cannot be checked without DNA. The sample was naive CXCR3+ CD8+ T cells from blood. Indicated subset: CD45RO-CCR7+CD27+CD95- naive CD8+ T cells expressing CXCR3 (TNR3+). The sequence was obtained from a human donor in good health. Some clones in this sample may be carry-over from other donors' samples. The CDR3 spells CASRQATGGYEQYF.